A single sample is the source of the 27 T cell receptor beta chains below, sequenced in a study of post-analysis software for immune sequencing data (dated by TCRdb to the mid-2010s). Overall results and qualifications from the work: Roughly 5 TRBV segments, including TRBV5-6, TRBV5-1 and TRBV20-1, were significantly more frequent in patients than controls.

Library prep was done by PCR. The sequencer listed for this sample is Illumina HiSeq 2500. To reduce PCR and sequencing biases, unique molecular identifiers were built into the TCR beta cDNA libraries. TCRdb reworked the public reads: Q25 trimming with fastp, MiXCR clone assembly, productive beta chains retained. For every CDR3 protein sequence, its rows merge into one entry that carries the most common genes and DNA. For this sample the table gives some 890,000 distinct CDR3 sequences, of which 53% were detected only once. The ten biggest clones cover about 4.5% of the sample. These receptors' antigens are unknown. Sequenced sample: blood. Receptor source: a girl between 10 and 17 years old with multiple sclerosis.

This clonotype was found a few times. J is TRBJ2-5 and V is TRBV29-1, with D possibly being TRBD2 (5 bases). The CDR3 extends over 13 amino acids. Germline-derived CDR1 and CDR2 are SQVTM and ANQGSEA. Trimming took 6 bases from V and 5 from J, leaving 16 bases between them. The CDR3: CSVRKQRRETQYF. The CDR3 DNA follows: TGCAGCGTACGAAAACAGCGGAGGGAGACCCAGTACTTC. Complete variable domain (other parts from reference TRBV29-1 and TRBJ2-5): SAVISQKPSRDICQRGTSLTIQCQVDSQVTMMFWYRQQPGQSLTLIATANQGSEATYESGFVIDKFPISRPNLTFSTLTVSNMSPEDSSIYLCSVRKQRRETQYFGPGTRLLVL.

This clonotype was recorded once. The genes are TRBV3-1 and TRBJ1-2, with D uncertain. Germline V gene lookup returns CDR1 LGHDT and CDR2 YNNKEL (reference sequence). The CDR3 sequence is 11 residues long. V was pared by 8 bases and J by 9 bases, with 13 bases between. Here the CDR3 reads CASFSKLRYTF. The CDR3 nucleotides are TGTGCCAGCTTCTCCAAGTTACGCTACACCTTC.

This clonotype turned up a few times. The chain has TRBV7-6 and TRBJ2-7, with TRBD1 matching 7 bases. The J call may be faulty, since TRBJ2-5 better matches the DNA end. The CDR3 sequence is 18 residues long. CDR1 is SGHVS and CDR2 is FNYEAQ in the germline V gene. The CDR3 sequence is CASSFLISWNRGDATQYF. The CDR3 bases are TGTGCCAGCAGCTTCCTCATTTCCTGGAACAGGGGTGACGCGACCCAGTACTTC.

The CDR3 region is CASSLPPASGRAYEQYF. The CDR3 DNA is TGTGCCAGCAGCTTGCCCCCCGCTAGCGGGAGGGCCTACGAGCAGTACTTC. J is TRBJ2-7 and V is TRBV7-9; 12 bases are a match to TRBD2. The CDR3 sequence is 17 residues long. Germline-derived CDR1 and CDR2 are SEHNR and FQNEAQ (reference sequence). V lost 3 bases, J lost 2 bases, and 8 bases stayed unmatched.

V gene TRBV20-1 combines with J gene TRBJ1-1; 8 bases agree with TRBD1. CDR1 is DFQATT and CDR2 is SNEGSKA in the germline V gene (reference sequence). J was trimmed by 4 bases and V by 5 bases; bases with no gene match: 6. The CDR3 length is 13 residues. Written as DNA, the CDR3 is TGCAGTGCTTCCAGGGGGCGCGTCACTGAAGCTTTCTTT. Its protein is CSASRGRVTEAFF.

This sequence joins TRBV4-1 and TRBJ2-4; D not resolved. The CDR3 runs 16 residues. Germline lookup yields CDR1 MGHRA and CDR2 YSYEKL. V lost 4 bases and J lost 0, with 13 bases in between. CDR3 in amino acids: CASSLGGVLAKNIQYF. CDR3 coding DNA: TGCGCCAGCAGCCTAGGTGGGGTGCTAGCCAAAAACATTCAGTACTTC.

V and J are TRBV3-1 and TRBJ2-1; no clear D. The V end lost 1 base, the J end lost 7 bases, and 11 bases lay between the germline ends. This CDR3 is 14 amino acids long. CDR1 and CDR2 from the germline V gene are LGHDT and YNNKEL (reference sequence). The CDR3 DNA follows: TGTGCCAGCAGCCAAGCCCTACCGGTGAATGAGCAGTTCTTC. The encoded protein is CASSQALPVNEQFF.

The chain employs TRBV20-1 and TRBJ1-2; the match to TRBD1 covers 7 bases. Germline CDR1 reads DFQATT; CDR2 reads SNEGSKA (reference sequence). CDR3 length equals 13 residues. V dropped 3 bases and J dropped 12; count of bases not matched to a gene: 13. CDR3 DNA sequence: TGCAGTGCTAGGGAGGCCGTAGACAGGGTCGACACCTTC. This gives the protein CSAREAVDRVDTF.

This clonotype appeared a few times. The chain carries TRBV12-3 or TRBV12-4 and TRBJ2-7; D gene uncertain. This CDR3 region has 15 residues. V was trimmed by 5 bases and J by 2 bases, leaving 16 bases between them. The CDR3 loop reads CASSPRTHFTYEQYF. The CDR3 DNA reads TGTGCCAGCAGTCCCCGGACCCATTTTACCTACGAGCAGTACTTC.

This clonotype was counted only a few times. This sequence joins TRBV5-6 and TRBJ2-6; 8 bases are shared with TRBD1. V lost 4 bases to trimming and J lost 3 bases; unmatched junction nucleotides: 3. The CDR3 totals 15 residues. The germline gives CDR1 SGHDT, CDR2 YYEEEE. CDR3: CASSADRGGANVLTF. The CDR3 coding sequence is TGTGCCAGCAGCGCCGACAGGGGTGGGGCCAACGTCCTGACTTTC.

The genes are TRBV5-1 and TRBJ2-7; 9 bases line up with TRBD1. V lost 8 bases, J lost 5 bases, and 8 bases stayed unmatched. The CDR3 is made up of 13 amino acids. Germline loops: CDR1 SGHRS, CDR2 YFSETQ. CDR3 loop: CASTLQGANEQYF. The CDR3 coding sequence is TGCGCCAGTACCCTACAGGGGGCTAACGAGCAGTACTTC.

This sequence joins TRBV7-9 and TRBJ1-2; 8 bases align to TRBD1. V dropped 5 bases and J dropped 5; count of bases not matched to a gene: 7. The germline V gene encodes CDR1 SEHNR and CDR2 FQNEAQ (reference sequence). CDR3 length equals 14 residues. CDR3 in amino acids: CASSEPGQDYGYTF. The CDR3 DNA reads as TGTGCCAGCAGCGAACCGGGACAGGATTATGGCTACACCTTC.

The gene calls are TRBV24-1 and TRBJ2-1, with 10 bases that match TRBD2. The CDR3 is made up of 16 amino acids. The ends lost 6 bases at V and 4 bases at J; junction bases unmatched: 8. Germline V gene lookup returns CDR1 KGHDR and CDR2 SFDVKD. The CDR3 protein is CATSQSGRAEYNEQFF. The CDR3 DNA sequence: TGTGCCACCAGTCAGAGCGGGAGGGCCGAGTACAATGAGCAGTTCTTC.

The chain combines TRBV5-1 with TRBJ2-3, with TRBD2 matching over 10 bases. Trimming took 4 bases from V and 4 from J; bases not matched to a gene: 9. The CDR3 runs 16 residues. CDR1 is SGHRS and CDR2 is YFSETQ in the germline V gene. In DNA form, the CDR3 reads TGCGCCAGCAGCCCAACAATAGCGGGGGGCGCAGATACGCAGTATTTT. It yields the protein CASSPTIAGGADTQYF.

The chain employs TRBV6-5 and TRBJ1-2; D is uncertain. The CDR3 extends over 14 amino acids. The V and J ends lost 5 bases and 4 bases respectively, with 14 bases between them. Germline V CDR1 and CDR2: MNHEY, SVGAGI. The CDR3 loop reads CASSPPRRSYGYTF. CDR3 in DNA: TGTGCCAGCAGTCCGCCCAGGCGCTCCTATGGCTACACCTTC.

This clonotype was seen a handful of times. The V gene is TRBV7-9, the J gene TRBJ2-3; perhaps TRBD1 as D (6 bases). Germline CDR1 reads SEHNR; CDR2 reads FQNEAQ (reference sequence). The CDR3 sequence is 15 residues long. Between the trimmed V and J ends, which lost 5 bases and 10 bases, there was a span of 22 bases. The CDR3 coding sequence is TGTGCCAGCAGCCCAAGGGACACATCCCACCAAGCGCAGTATTTT. Its translation is CASSPRDTSHQAQYF.

The chain uses TRBV20-1 and TRBJ2-1; a weak D match, TRBD2 (6 bases). Looked up from germline, CDR1 is DFQATT and CDR2 is SNEGSKA (reference sequence). The CDR3 is 13 amino acids. This CDR3 reads CSSSESSYNEQFF. The CDR3 DNA reads TGCAGCTCTAGCGAGAGCTCCTACAATGAGCAGTTCTTC.

This clonotype has only one observation. The V gene is TRBV25-1, the J gene TRBJ1-1; D possibly corresponds to TRBD1 (5 bases). The CDR3 runs 15 residues. Trimming took off 1 base at V and 0 bases at J, with 9 bases between the two ends. Looked up from germline, CDR1 is MGHDK and CDR2 is SYGVNS. CDR3 in amino acids: CASSESTGMNTEAFF. The CDR3, as DNA: TGTGCCAGCAGTGAATCAACAGGCATGAACACTGAAGCTTTCTTT.

The chain uses TRBV5-1 and TRBJ2-6; 14 bases map to TRBD2. After removal of 6 bases from V and 2 bases from J, the junction contained 1 base not matched to a gene. Per the germline V gene, CDR1 is SGHRS and CDR2 is YFSETQ. The CDR3 has 16 amino acids. The CDR3 region is CASTGLAGAGANVLTF. The CDR3 bases are TGCGCCAGCACGGGACTAGCGGGAGCTGGGGCCAACGTCCTGACTTTC.

This rearrangement joins TRBV5-6 to TRBJ2-7; 10 nucleotides agree with TRBD2. This CDR3 contains 14 residues. The germline gives CDR1 SGHDT, CDR2 YYEEEE. V gave up 4 bases and J gave up 2 bases; unmatched junction bases: 3. In DNA, the CDR3 is TGTGCCAGCAGCGGGGGACTAGCGACCTACGAGCAGTACTTC. Its protein product is CASSGGLATYEQYF.

The V and J genes are TRBV5-1 and TRBJ2-1, with 8 bases aligning to TRBD2. CDR1 is SGHRS, CDR2 YFSETQ, per germline. The CDR3 is made up of 16 amino acids. Losses at the gene ends were 4 bases for V and 8 bases for J; bases not matched to a gene: 14. The CDR3 here is CASSPVSFGRGDEQFF. In nucleotides, the CDR3 is TGCGCCAGCAGCCCCGTCTCGTTCGGGAGGGGTGATGAGCAGTTCTTC.

In this sample, this clonotype turned up a few times. V usage is TRBV6-4 and J usage is TRBJ2-3; D is undetermined. Germline V gives CDR1 MRHNA, CDR2 SNTAGT. CDR3 length: 15 amino acids. Trimming pared 4 bases from V and 0 bases from J, leaving 11 bases between. The CDR3 is CASSGVAASTDTQYF. The DNA for the CDR3 is TGTGCCAGCAGTGGCGTGGCAGCTAGCACAGATACGCAGTATTTT.

This sequence joins TRBV7-3 and TRBJ1-1; D perhaps matches TRBD1 (6 bases). Germline-derived CDR1 and CDR2 are SGHTA and FQGTGA. The V end was cut by 1 base, the J end by 1 base, with 10 bases between. The CDR3 contains 15 residues. CDR3 DNA sequence: TGTGCCAGCAGCTTAATAACAGGGCCGAACACTGAAGCTTTCTTT. It encodes CASSLITGPNTEAFF. Full variable domain (outside the CDR3, taken from reference TRBV7-3 and TRBJ1-1): GAGVSQTPSNKVTEKGKYVELRCDPISGHTALYWYRQSLGQGPEFLIYFQGTGAADDSGLPNDRFFAVRPEGSVSTLKIQRTERGDSAVYLCASSLITGPNTEAFFGQGTRLTVV.

J is TRBJ2-7 and V is TRBV7-2; the D call may be TRBD1 or TRBD2 (5 bases each). Trimming took off 7 bases at V and 5 bases at J, with 15 bases between the two ends. The CDR3 loop spans 13 amino acids. Germline CDR1 and CDR2: SGHTA and FQGNSA. In DNA form, the CDR3 reads TGTGCCAGCAACCGGGACGGTAATAACGAGCAGTACTTC. Its protein is CASNRDGNNEQYF. Full variable domain (rest looked up from reference TRBV7-2 and TRBJ2-7): GAGVSQSPSNKVTEKGKDVELRCDPISGHTALYWYRQSLGQGLEFLIYFQGNSAPDKSGLPSDRFSAERTGGSVSTLTIQRTQQEDSAVYLCASNRDGNNEQYFGPGTRLTVT.

V gene TRBV5-1 combines with J gene TRBJ1-2; 9 bases match TRBD1. Germline trimming cut 3 bases from V and 0 bases from J; bases unmatched to any gene: 9. The germline gives CDR1 SGHRS, CDR2 YFSETQ. The CDR3 is made up of 17 amino acids. CDR3 region: CASSSVGQGSSNYGYTF. The CDR3 bases are TGCGCCAGCAGCTCGGTCGGACAGGGGTCGTCTAACTATGGCTACACCTTC.

This clonotype has only a few counts. This CDR3 is CSAQGATGANVLTF. CDR3 DNA sequence: TGCAGCGCCCAAGGGGCCACTGGGGCCAACGTCCTGACTTTC. The chain joins TRBV29-1 to TRBJ2-6; TRBD1 might be the D (5 bases). The germline V gene has CDR1 SQVTM and CDR2 ANQGSEA. The CDR3 is made up of 14 amino acids. Deletions cut 7 bases from V and 2 bases from J, with 12 bases between.

This clonotype was detected a few times. The V and J genes are TRBV7-3 and TRBJ2-3, with 7 bases identical to TRBD2. Germline-derived CDR1 and CDR2 are SGHTA and FQGTGA. Trimming took 0 bases from V and 2 from J; bases not matched to a gene: 2. CDR3 length: 15 amino acids. In nucleotides, the CDR3 is TGTGCCAGCAGCTTAACGGGAGGGCCCACAGATACGCAGTATTTT. Amino acid sequence: CASSLTGGPTDTQYF.